The sequence of this T cell receptor (beta chain) was determined in a study of blood T cell repertoires in COVID-19. At the level of the study: Whether acute or convalescent, the COVID-19 samples came from the United States, Italy and Spain. T cells, B-cell-depleted T cells, or PBMCs provided the cDNA or gDNA that served as material.

With V trimmed by 5 bases and J by 4 bases, 10 bases remained unmatched. This CDR3 has 18 residues. CDR1 and CDR2 (germline): SGHNT, YENEEA. Under the authors' procedure: Amplification of reference gene primers provided the estimated nucleated cell counts. Generated by immunoSEQ multiplex PCR, the TCRdb table keeps only in-frame clones and is missing some. V, J and clone size are taken as reported in that table, and D and trimming were inferred from the DNA itself. The table lists 200,000 to 250,000 clones, around 83% of them singletons, with roughly 1.9% in the top ten. Sequenced: peripheral blood. This receptor was obtained from a man aged 25-45 years who had recovered from COVID-19. The genes are TRBV11-3 and TRBJ2-2, with 13 bases lining up with TRBD2. CDR3 DNA sequence: TGTGCCAGCAGCACTCGGACTAGCGGGGGCTTATTCACCGGGGAGCTGTTTTTT. This gives the protein CASSTRTSGGLFTGELFF. Full variable domain (rest looked up from reference TRBV11-3 and TRBJ2-2): EAGVVQSPRYKIIEKKQPVAFWCNPISGHNTLYWYLQNLGQGPELLIRYENEEAVDDSQLPKDRFSAERLKGVDSTLKIQPAELGDSAVYLCASSTRTSGGLFTGELFFGEGSRLTVL.